This T cell receptor (beta chain) came from a study of CD8 T cells in Susac syndrome. When the RNA was reverse transcribed, random hexamers were used with an input of roughly 0.5 to 1 ug. Amplification of TCR beta CDR3 by immunoSEQ multiplex PCR spanned 54 Vbeta and 13 Jbeta. TCRdb used MiXCR to reprocess the immunoSEQ multiplex PCR reads, holding one entry per CDR3 protein. Of fewer than 95,000 distinct CDR3 sequences listed, roughly 95% were seen once; the top ten hold roughly 0.68%. Germline V gene lookup returns CDR1 LNHNV and CDR2 YYDKDF (reference sequence). This CDR3 has 17 amino acids. The V gene end was trimmed by 0 bases and the J gene end by 4 bases; junction bases not matched to a gene: 6.

The chain uses TRBV15 and TRBJ2-1; TRBD2 aligns across 10 bases. The sequencing input was CD8+ T cells from PBMCs. This receptor was taken from a human donor with Susac syndrome. CDR3 DNA sequence: TGTGCCACCAGCAGAGAAAGGCTAGCGGGGGTTTACAATGAGCAGTTCTTC. It specifies CATSRERLAGVYNEQFF.